The rows below give T cell receptor beta chains drawn from one sample of a study of monozygotic twins with inflammatory bowel disease. TCRdb reprocessed the 5' RACE reads; each CDR3 protein has one entry and no DNA is given. The sample has more than 300,000 distinct CDR3 sequences, and its top ten clones hold approximately 2.8%. The specimen sequenced was blood. The receptors shown here come from a human donor with ulcerative colitis or Crohn's disease, or a healthy co-twin of an affected twin (not recorded which). Each CDR3 is given with its conserved first and last residue.

TRBV7-2	TRBJ1-1	17	CASSANDRGRMNTEAFF
TRBV6-5	TRBJ1-1	15	CASSYLSRGAAEAFF
TRBV5-1	TRBJ1-6	14	CASSLLQGISPLHF
TRBV5-1	TRBJ2-7	14	CASSGQEEIGERYF
TRBV29-1	TRBJ1-1	14	CSVKQGAGGTEAFF
TRBV27	TRBJ2-7	14	CASSLHRGPYEQYF
TRBV28	TRBJ2-1	16	CASSLGGQGPYNEQFF
TRBV6-1	TRBJ2-1	14	CASVLAGGPREQFF
TRBV6-1	TRBJ2-3	15	CASRPSGGLTDTQYF
TRBV6-4	TRBJ2-2	17	CASSEKLGPSNTGELFF
TRBV5-6	TRBJ2-1	17	CASSWNPWGQIYNEQFF
TRBV11-1	TRBJ2-4	18	CASSPGQGGTLAKNIQYF
TRBV9	TRBJ1-2	15	CASSEAEGFVYGYTF
TRBV11-1	TRBJ2-6	18	CASSLFGPESSGANVLTF
TRBV18	TRBJ1-1	16	CASSQGTGKLDTEAFF
TRBV27	TRBJ2-7	14	CASSLYPPAYEQYF
TRBV6-1	TRBJ2-7	15	CASTDWGKNSYEQYF
TRBV4-2	TRBJ1-2	19	CASSQDRFEGLTVDYGYTF
TRBV5-4	TRBJ2-7	15	CASSLGYSGAYEQYF
TRBV12-3/TRBV12-4	TRBJ2-2	14	CASSLGQYTGELFF
TRBV5-1	TRBJ2-7	14	CASSLEGTGYMQYF
TRBV12-3/TRBV12-4	TRBJ2-3	15	CASSLGLDSTDTQYF
TRBV19	TRBJ2-1	14	CASRPGQAYNEQFF
TRBV30	TRBJ1-3	16	CAWSRDNGFSGNTIYF
TRBV18	TRBJ2-3	12	CASSPKIDTQYF